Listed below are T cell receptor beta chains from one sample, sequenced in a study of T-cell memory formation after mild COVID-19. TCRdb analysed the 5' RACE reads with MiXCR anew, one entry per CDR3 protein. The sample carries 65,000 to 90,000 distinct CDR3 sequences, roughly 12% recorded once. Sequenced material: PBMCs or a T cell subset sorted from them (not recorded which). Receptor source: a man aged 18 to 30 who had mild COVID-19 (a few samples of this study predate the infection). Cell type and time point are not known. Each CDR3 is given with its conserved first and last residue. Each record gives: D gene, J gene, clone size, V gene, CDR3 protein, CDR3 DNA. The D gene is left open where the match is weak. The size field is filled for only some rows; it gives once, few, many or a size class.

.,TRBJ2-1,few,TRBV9,CASSVDGNEQFF,TGTGCCAGCAGCGTAGACGGGAATGAGCAGTTCTTC
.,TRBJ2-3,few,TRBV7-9,CASSPRLDPTDTQYF,TGTGCCAGCAGCCCTAGGTTGGATCCCACAGATACGCAGTATTTT
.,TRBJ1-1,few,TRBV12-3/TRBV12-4,CASSFELGRDSNTEAFF,TGTGCCAGCAGTTTCGAACTTGGCAGGGATTCGAACACTGAAGCTTTCTTT
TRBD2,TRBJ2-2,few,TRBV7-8,CASSLVAGGFGELFF,TGTGCCAGCAGCTTAGTAGCGGGGGGGTTCGGGGAGCTGTTTTTT
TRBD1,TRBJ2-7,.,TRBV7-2,CASSLALTGLSYEQYF,TGTGCCAGCAGCTTAGCCCTGACAGGGTTGAGCTACGAGCAGTACTTC
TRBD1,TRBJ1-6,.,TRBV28,CASRTYRGNNSPLHF,TGTGCCAGCAGGACATACAGGGGGAATAATTCACCCCTCCACTTT
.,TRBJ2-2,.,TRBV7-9,CASSFAAGELFF,TGTGCCAGCAGCTTCGCAGCCGGGGAGCTGTTTTTT
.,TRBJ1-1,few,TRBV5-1,CASSLEGGARNTEAFF,TGCGCCAGCAGCTTGGAGGGAGGGGCGAGGAACACTGAAGCTTTCTTT
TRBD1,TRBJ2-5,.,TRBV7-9,CASSPRDRGRGTQYF,TGTGCCAGCAGCCCGCGGGACAGGGGGCGCGGGACCCAGTACTTC
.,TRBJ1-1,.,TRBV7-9,CASSLDRWNTEAFF,TGTGCCAGCAGCTTAGACAGATGGAACACTGAAGCTTTCTTT
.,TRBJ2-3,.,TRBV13,CASSQTDTQYF,TGTGCCAGCAGCCAAACAGATACGCAGTATTTT
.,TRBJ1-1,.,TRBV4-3,CASSHPGPNTEAFF,TGCGCCAGCAGCCACCCGGGTCCGAACACTGAAGCTTTCTTT
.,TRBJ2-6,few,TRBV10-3,CAIMATQGRSGANVLTF,TGTGCCATAATGGCAACCCAGGGGCGCTCTGGGGCCAACGTCCTGACTTTC
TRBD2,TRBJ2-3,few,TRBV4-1,CASRPSGGAADTQYF,TGCGCCAGCAGACCCAGCGGGGGGGCCGCAGATACGCAGTATTTT
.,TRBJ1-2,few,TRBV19,CAIRGVPAGYTF,TGTGCCATCCGAGGGGTCCCCGCAGGCTACACCTTC
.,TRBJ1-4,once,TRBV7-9,CASSLGREKLFF,TGTGCCAGCAGCTTAGGAAGGGAAAAACTGTTTTTT
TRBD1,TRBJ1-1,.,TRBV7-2,CASSTLTGGSMNTEAFF,TGTGCCAGCAGCACTCTAACAGGGGGGTCCATGAACACTGAAGCTTTCTTT
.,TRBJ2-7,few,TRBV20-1,CSARDLGQGFYEQYF,TGCAGTGCTAGAGATCTTGGCCAGGGTTTCTACGAGCAGTACTTC
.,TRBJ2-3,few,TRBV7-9,CASSLARPYTDTQYF,TGTGCCAGCAGCTTAGCGCGGCCATACACAGATACGCAGTATTTT
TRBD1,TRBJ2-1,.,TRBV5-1,CASSGADGTGPYNEQFF,TGCGCCAGCAGCGGGGCTGACGGGACAGGGCCGTACAATGAGCAGTTCTTC
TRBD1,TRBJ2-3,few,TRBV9,CASSQRQGYSTDTQYF,TGTGCCAGCAGCCAACGACAGGGATACTCCACAGATACGCAGTATTTT
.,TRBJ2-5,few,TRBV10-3,CAIRASGPQETQYF,TGTGCCATCAGGGCGAGCGGACCTCAAGAGACCCAGTACTTC
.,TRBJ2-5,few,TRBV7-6,CASSLDGRETQYF,TGTGCCAGCAGCTTAGATGGTCGGGAGACCCAGTACTTC
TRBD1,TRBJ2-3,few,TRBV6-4,CASSDGQGGDTQYF,TGTGCCAGCAGTGACGGACAGGGTGGGGATACGCAGTATTTT
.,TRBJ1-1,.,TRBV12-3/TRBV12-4,CASSSPGSNTEAFF,TGTGCCAGCAGTTCACCAGGGAGTAACACTGAAGCTTTCTTT
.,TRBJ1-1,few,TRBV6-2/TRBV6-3,CASSLGLWSTEAFF,TGTGCCAGCAGTTTGGGGCTATGGAGCACTGAAGCTTTCTTT
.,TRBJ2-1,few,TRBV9,CASSGGSPRGGGYNEQFF,TGTGCCAGCAGCGGAGGGAGTCCCAGGGGCGGGGGTTACAATGAGCAGTTCTTC
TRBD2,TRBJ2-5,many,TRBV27,CASSLGLAGETQYF,TGTGCCAGCAGTTTGGGACTAGCGGGAGAGACCCAGTACTTC
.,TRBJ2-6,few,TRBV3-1,CASSQYVRSSGANVLTF,TGTGCCAGCAGCCAATACGTCCGGAGCTCTGGGGCCAACGTCCTGACTTTC
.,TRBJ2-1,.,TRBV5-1,CASSPKDQSSYNEQFF,TGCGCCAGCAGCCCAAAGGACCAGAGCTCCTACAATGAGCAGTTCTTC
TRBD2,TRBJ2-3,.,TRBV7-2,CASSSQAAGGPTDTQYF,TGTGCCAGCAGCTCGCAGGCAGCGGGGGGCCCCACAGATACGCAGTATTTT
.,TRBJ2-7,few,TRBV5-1,CASSLVRAYEQYF,TGCGCCAGCAGCCTCGTCCGGGCATACGAGCAGTACTTC